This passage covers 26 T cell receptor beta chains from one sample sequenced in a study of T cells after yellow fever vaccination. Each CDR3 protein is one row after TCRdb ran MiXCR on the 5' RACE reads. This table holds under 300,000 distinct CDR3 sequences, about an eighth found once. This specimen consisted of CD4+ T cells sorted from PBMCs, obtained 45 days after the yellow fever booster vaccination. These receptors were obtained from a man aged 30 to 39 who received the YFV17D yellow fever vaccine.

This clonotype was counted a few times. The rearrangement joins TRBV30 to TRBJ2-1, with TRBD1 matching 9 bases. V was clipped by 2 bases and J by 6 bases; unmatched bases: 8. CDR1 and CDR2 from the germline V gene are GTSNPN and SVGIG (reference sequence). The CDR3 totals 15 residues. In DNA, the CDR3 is TGTGCCTGGAGTACCGGGACAGGGATCTTCAATGAGCAGTTCTTC. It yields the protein CAWSTGTGIFNEQFF.

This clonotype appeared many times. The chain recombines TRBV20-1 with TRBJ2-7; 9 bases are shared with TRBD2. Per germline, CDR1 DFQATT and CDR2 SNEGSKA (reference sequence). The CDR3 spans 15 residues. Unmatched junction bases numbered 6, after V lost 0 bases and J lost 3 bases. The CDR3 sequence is CSARDGAGGNYEQYF. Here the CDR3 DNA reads TGCAGTGCTAGAGATGGAGCGGGGGGAAACTACGAGCAGTACTTC.

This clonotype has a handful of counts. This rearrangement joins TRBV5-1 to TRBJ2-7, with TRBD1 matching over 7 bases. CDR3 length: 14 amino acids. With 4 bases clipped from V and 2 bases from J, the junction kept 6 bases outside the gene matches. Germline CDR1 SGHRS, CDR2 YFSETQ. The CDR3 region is CASSPSGTAYEQYF. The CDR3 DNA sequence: TGCGCCAGCAGCCCATCCGGGACAGCCTACGAGCAGTACTTC.

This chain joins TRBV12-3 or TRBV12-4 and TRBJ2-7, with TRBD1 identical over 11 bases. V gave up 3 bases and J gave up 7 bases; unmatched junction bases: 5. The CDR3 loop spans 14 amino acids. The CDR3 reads CASSFGQGAWEQYF. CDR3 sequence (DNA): TGTGCCAGCAGTTTCGGACAGGGGGCATGGGAGCAGTACTTC.

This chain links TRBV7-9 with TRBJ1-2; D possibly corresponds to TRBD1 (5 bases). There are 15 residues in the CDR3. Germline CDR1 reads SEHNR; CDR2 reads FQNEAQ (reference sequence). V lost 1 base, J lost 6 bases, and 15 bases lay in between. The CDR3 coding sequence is TGTGCCAGCAGCTTAGAAGTGGGAGGGGTCCATGGCTACACCTTC. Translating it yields CASSLEVGGVHGYTF.

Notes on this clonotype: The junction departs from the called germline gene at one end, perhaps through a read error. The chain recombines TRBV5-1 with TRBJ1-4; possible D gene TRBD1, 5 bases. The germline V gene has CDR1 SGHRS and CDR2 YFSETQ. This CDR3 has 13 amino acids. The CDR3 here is CAGSPGRVEKLFF. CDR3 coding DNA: TGCGCCGGCAGCCCAGGGCGCGTGGAAAAACTGTTTTTT.

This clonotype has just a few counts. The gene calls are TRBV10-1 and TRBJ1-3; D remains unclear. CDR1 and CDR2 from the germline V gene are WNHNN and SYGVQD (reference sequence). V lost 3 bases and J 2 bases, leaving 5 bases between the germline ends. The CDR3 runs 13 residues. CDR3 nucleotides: TGCGCCAGCAGTGATGGAACTGGAAACACCATATATTTT. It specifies CASSDGTGNTIYF.

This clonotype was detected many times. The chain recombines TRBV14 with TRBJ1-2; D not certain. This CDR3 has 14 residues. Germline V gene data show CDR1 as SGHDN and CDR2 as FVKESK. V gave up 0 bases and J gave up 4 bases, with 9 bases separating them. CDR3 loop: CASSQDPSPYGYTF. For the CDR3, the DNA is TGTGCCAGCAGCCAAGATCCGAGCCCCTATGGCTACACCTTC.

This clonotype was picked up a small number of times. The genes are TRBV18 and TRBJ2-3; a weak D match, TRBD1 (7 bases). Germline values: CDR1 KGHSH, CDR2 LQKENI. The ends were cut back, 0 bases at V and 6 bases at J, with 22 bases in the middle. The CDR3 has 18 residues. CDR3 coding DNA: TGTGCCAGCTCACCACCGTTCGGGGGACAGTCCTCGATGGATACGCAGTATTTT. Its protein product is CASSPPFGGQSSMDTQYF. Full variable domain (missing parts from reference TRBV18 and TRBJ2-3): NAGVMQNPRHLVRRRGQEARLRCSPMKGHSHVYWYRQLPEEGLKFMVYLQKENIIDESGMPKERFSAEFPKEGPSILRIQQVVRGDSAAYFCASSPPFGGQSSMDTQYFGPGTRLTVL.

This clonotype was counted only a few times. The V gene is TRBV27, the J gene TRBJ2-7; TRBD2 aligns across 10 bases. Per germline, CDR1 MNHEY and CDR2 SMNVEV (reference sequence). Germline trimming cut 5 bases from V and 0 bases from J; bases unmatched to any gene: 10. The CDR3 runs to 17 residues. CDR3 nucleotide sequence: TGTGCCAGCAGTCAATCAAAACTAGCGGGGAGCTCCTACGAGCAGTACTTC. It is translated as CASSQSKLAGSSYEQYF.

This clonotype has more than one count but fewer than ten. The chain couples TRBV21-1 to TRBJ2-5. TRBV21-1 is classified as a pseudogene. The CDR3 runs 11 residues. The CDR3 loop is CASMYQETQYF. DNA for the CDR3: TGTGCCAGTATGTACCAAGAGACCCAGTACTTC.

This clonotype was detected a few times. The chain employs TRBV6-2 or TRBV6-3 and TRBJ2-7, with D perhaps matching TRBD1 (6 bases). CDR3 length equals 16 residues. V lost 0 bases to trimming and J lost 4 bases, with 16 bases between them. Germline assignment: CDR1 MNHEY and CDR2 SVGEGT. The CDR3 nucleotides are TGTGCCAGCAGTTACTCCATTGGACAGCTTCCTTACGAGCAGTACTTC. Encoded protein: CASSYSIGQLPYEQYF.

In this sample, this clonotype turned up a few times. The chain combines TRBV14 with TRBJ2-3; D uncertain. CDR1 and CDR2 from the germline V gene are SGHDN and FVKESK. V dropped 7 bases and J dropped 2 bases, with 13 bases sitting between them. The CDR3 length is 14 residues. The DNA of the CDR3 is TGTGCCAGCAAGAGGCTTCTCTCCACAGATACGCAGTATTTT. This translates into CASKRLLSTDTQYF.

The CDR3, as DNA: TGCAGTGCTAGATTCTCTAGCACAGATACGCAGTATTTT. This gives the protein CSARFSSTDTQYF. This chain connects TRBV20-1 to TRBJ2-3; D is undetermined. Per the germline V gene, CDR1 is DFQATT and CDR2 is SNEGSKA (reference sequence). This CDR3 has 13 amino acids. Trimming cost V 2 bases and J 0 bases, with 6 bases left between them.

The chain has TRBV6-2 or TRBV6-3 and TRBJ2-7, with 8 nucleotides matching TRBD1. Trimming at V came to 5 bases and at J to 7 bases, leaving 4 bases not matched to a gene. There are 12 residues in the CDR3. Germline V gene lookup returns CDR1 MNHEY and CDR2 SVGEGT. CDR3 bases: TGTGCCAGCAGTCAAACAGGGGGAGAGCAGTACTTC. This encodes CASSQTGGEQYF.

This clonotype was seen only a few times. The CDR3 nucleotides read TGTGCCAGCAGCTCGTATGGTAGCGGGAGGAACATTCAGTACTTC. It yields the protein CASSSYGSGRNIQYF. The chain carries TRBV7-2 and TRBJ2-4; 10 bases are a match to TRBD2. With V trimmed by 4 bases and J by 7 bases, 7 bases remained unmatched. The CDR3 is 15 residues long. Germline assignment: CDR1 SGHTA and CDR2 FQGNSA.

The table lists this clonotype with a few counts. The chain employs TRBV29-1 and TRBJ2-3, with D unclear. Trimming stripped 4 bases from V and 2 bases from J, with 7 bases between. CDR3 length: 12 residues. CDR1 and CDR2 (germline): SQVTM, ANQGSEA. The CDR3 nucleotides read TGCAGCGTTGTCGGTAACACAGATACGCAGTATTTT. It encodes CSVVGNTDTQYF.

The CDR3 DNA follows: TGTGCCAGCAGTTTCGCGGGAGCATTTGTGGATACGCAGTATTTT. Translating it yields CASSFAGAFVDTQYF. The rearrangement uses TRBV12-3 or TRBV12-4 and TRBJ2-3, with 7 bases aligning to TRBD2. Losses at the gene ends were 3 bases for V and 6 bases for J; bases not matched to a gene: 9. CDR3 length equals 15 residues.

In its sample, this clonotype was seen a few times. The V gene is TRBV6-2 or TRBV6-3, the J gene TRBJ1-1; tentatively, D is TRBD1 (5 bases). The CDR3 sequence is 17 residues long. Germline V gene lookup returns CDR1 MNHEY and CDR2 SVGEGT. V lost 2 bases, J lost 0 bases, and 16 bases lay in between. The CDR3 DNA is TGTGCCAGCAGTTACCCTGGAGGGACGGCCATGAACACTGAAGCTTTCTTT. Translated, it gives CASSYPGGTAMNTEAFF.

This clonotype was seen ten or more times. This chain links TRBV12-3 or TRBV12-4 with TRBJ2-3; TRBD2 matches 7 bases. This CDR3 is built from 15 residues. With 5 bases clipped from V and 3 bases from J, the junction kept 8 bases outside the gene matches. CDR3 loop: CASSPLGEGTDTQYF. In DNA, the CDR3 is TGTGCCAGCAGTCCTCTGGGGGAGGGGACAGATACGCAGTATTTT.

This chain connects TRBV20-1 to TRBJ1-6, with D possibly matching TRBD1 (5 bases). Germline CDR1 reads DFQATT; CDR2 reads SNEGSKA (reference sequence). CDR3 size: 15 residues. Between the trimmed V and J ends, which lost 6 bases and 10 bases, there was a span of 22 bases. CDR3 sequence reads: CSALAGSSSFSPLHF. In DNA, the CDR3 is TGCAGTGCCTTGGCAGGGTCGAGTTCTTTCTCACCCCTCCACTTT.

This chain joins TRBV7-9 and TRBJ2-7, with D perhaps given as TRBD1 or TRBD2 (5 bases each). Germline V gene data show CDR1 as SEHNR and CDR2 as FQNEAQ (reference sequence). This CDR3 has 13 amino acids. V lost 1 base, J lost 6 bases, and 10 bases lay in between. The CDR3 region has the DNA TGTGCCAGCAGCTTAGAGGGACGGGGCGAGCAGTACTTC. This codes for CASSLEGRGEQYF.

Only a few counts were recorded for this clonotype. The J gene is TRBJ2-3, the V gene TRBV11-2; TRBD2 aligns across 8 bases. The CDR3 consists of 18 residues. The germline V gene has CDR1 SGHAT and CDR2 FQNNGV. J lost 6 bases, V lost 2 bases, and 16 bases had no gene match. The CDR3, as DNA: TGTGCCAGCAGCTTATATAAGACTAGCGTAAAAAAGGGGGATACGCAGTATTTT. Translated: CASSLYKTSVKKGDTQYF.

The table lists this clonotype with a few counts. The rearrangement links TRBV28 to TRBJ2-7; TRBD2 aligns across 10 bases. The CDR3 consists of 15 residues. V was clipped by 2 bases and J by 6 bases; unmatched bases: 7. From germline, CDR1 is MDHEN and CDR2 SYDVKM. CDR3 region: CASSLQSSGRREQYF. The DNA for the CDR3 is TGTGCCAGCAGTTTACAGTCTAGCGGGAGACGCGAGCAGTACTTC. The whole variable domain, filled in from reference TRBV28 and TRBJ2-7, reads DVKVTQSSRYLVKRTGEKVFLECVQDMDHENMFWYRQDPGLGLRLIYFSYDVKMKEKGDIPEGYSVSREKKERFSLILESASTNQTSMYLCASSLQSSGRREQYFGPGTRLTVT.

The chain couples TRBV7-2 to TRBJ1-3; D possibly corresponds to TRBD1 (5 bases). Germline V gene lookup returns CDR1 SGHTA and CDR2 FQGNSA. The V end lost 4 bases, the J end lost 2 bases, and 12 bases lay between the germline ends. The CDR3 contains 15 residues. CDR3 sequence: CASSSPDRTGNTIYF. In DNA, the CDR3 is TGTGCCAGCAGCTCTCCAGACAGAACTGGAAACACCATATATTTT.

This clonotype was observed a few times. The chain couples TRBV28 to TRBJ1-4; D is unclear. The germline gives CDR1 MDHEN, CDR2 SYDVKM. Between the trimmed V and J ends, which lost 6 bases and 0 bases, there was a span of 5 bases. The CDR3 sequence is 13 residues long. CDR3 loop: CASSPPTNEKLFF. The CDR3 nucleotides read TGTGCCAGCAGCCCCCCAACTAATGAAAAACTGTTTTTT. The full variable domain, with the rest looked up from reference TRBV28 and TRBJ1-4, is DVKVTQSSRYLVKRTGEKVFLECVQDMDHENMFWYRQDPGLGLRLIYFSYDVKMKEKGDIPEGYSVSREKKERFSLILESASTNQTSMYLCASSPPTNEKLFFGSGTQLSVL.